One sample yielded the 21 T cell receptor beta chains listed below, sequenced in a study of T-cell memory formation after mild COVID-19. Using its own MiXCR run on the 5' RACE reads, TCRdb lists one record per CDR3 protein. The sample shows fewer than 500,000 distinct CDR3 sequences, about 23% of them seen only once. Input material: PBMCs or a T cell subset sorted from them (not recorded which). These receptors all stem from an adult woman who had mild COVID-19 (a few samples of this study predate the infection). Cell type and time point are not known.

Only a few counts were recorded for this clonotype. This chain connects TRBV29-1 to TRBJ2-1; D uncertain. This CDR3 is built from 11 residues. V was pared by 0 bases and J by 11 bases, with 8 bases between. CDR1 SQVTM and CDR2 ANQGSEA come from the germline V gene. The DNA for the CDR3 is TGCAGCGTTGAAGATGTATGGAAGCAGTTCTTC. This sequence encodes CSVEDVWKQFF.

This rearrangement joins TRBV30 to TRBJ1-1, with no clear D. Trimming removed 2 bases from V and 1 base from J, with 8 bases in between. Germline V gene sequence: CDR1 GTSNPN, CDR2 SVGIG (reference sequence). This CDR3 contains 13 residues. The CDR3 nucleotides are TGTGCCTGGAGTCGGTCAGAGAACACTGAAGCTTTCTTT. Residues: CAWSRSENTEAFF.

The chain couples TRBV5-1 to TRBJ2-5; D unresolved. The germline gives CDR1 SGHRS, CDR2 YFSETQ. V lost 0 bases, J lost 7 bases, and 7 bases lay in between. The CDR3 has 12 residues. The CDR3 here is CASSLGDGTQYF. The DNA of the CDR3 is TGCGCCAGCAGCTTGGGAGATGGGACCCAGTACTTC.

The sample holds a few counts of this clonotype. This chain joins TRBV21-1 and TRBJ2-7; TRBD1, the table's D call, lacks a check against the DNA. TRBV21-1 is classified as a pseudogene. There are 16 residues in the CDR3. The CDR3 loop reads CASSNRGQGSSYEQYF. The CDR3 DNA reads as TGTGCCAGCAGCAACAGGGGACAGGGGAGCTCCTACGAGCAGTACTTC.

This clonotype was observed a handful of times. The CDR3 spells CASSGGTSIEQFF. The CDR3 DNA follows: TGCGCCAGCAGCGGGGGGACTAGCATCGAGCAGTTCTTC. The chain combines TRBV5-1 with TRBJ2-1; 9 bases agree with TRBD2. CDR1 is SGHRS and CDR2 is YFSETQ in the germline V gene. The CDR3 sequence is 13 residues long. V shed 4 bases and J 10 bases; nucleotides not matched to a gene: 6.

This sequence joins TRBV2 and TRBJ2-7; the match to TRBD1 covers 12 bases. The CDR3 consists of 14 residues. CDR1 and CDR2 (germline): SNHLY, FYNNEI. J gave up 5 bases and V 8 bases, and 7 bases lay outside the gene matches. The CDR3 loop is CASRHRDRGHEQYF. DNA for the CDR3: TGTGCCAGCCGTCACAGGGACAGGGGGCACGAGCAGTACTTC.

This clonotype was observed a few times. The J gene is TRBJ2-2, the V gene TRBV5-1; D gene uncertain. The V gene lost 2 bases and the J gene lost 6 bases, with 17 bases spanning the gap. Germline values: CDR1 SGHRS, CDR2 YFSETQ. The CDR3 consists of 16 residues. The CDR3 bases are TGCGCCAGCAGCTTTTCGTCTTACCCAGGAGCCGGGGAGCTGTTTTTT. Amino acids: CASSFSSYPGAGELFF.

This clonotype appeared a few times. V usage is TRBV7-7 and J usage is TRBJ2-3; D ambiguous. The CDR3 sequence is 13 residues long. Germline V CDR1 and CDR2: SSHAT, FNYEAQ (reference sequence). V was shortened by 6 bases and J by 9 bases, with 16 bases between the two germline ends. Here the CDR3 reads CASSFSETGTQYF. In nucleotides, the CDR3 is TGTGCCAGCAGTTTCAGCGAAACCGGCACGCAGTATTTT. Looking up the rest from reference TRBV7-7 and TRBJ2-3 gives the full variable domain: GAGVSQSPRYKVTKRGQDVTLRCDPISSHATLYWYQQALGQGPEFLTYFNYEAQPDKSGLPSDRFSAERPEGSISTLTIQRTEQRDSAMYRCASSFSETGTQYFGPGTRLTVL.

The chain has TRBV7-6 and TRBJ2-7, with D unclear. V lost 2 bases and J lost 5, with 4 bases in between. Germline V CDR1 and CDR2: SGHVS, FNYEAQ. The CDR3 runs to 11 residues. The CDR3 DNA is TGTGCCAGCAGCTTATTGAACGAGCAGTACTTC. Amino acids: CASSLLNEQYF.

This chain connects TRBV6-6 to TRBJ2-7; 12 positions match TRBD2. V lost 6 bases to trimming and J lost 3 bases; unmatched junction nucleotides: 3. Germline V CDR1 and CDR2: MNHNY, SVGAGI (reference sequence). The CDR3 covers 14 residues. The CDR3 spells CASRTSGGIYEQYF. In DNA, the CDR3 is TGTGCCAGCAGGACTAGCGGGGGAATCTACGAGCAGTACTTC.

This clonotype has just a few counts. The rearrangement joins TRBV29-1 to TRBJ2-7, with D possibly being TRBD1 (5 bases). Germline V lookup: CDR1 SQVTM, CDR2 ANQGSEA. Trimming pared 7 bases from V and 4 bases from J, leaving 20 bases between. The CDR3 loop spans 14 amino acids. CDR3 DNA sequence: TGCAGCGACCGCTTGACAGAGCCTAGGTACGAGCAGTACTTC. It translates to CSDRLTEPRYEQYF.

This clonotype was counted a single time. V and J are TRBV24-1 and TRBJ2-6; 7 bases are a match to TRBD1. The germline V gene encodes CDR1 KGHDR and CDR2 SFDVKD. The CDR3 length is 16 residues. J gave up 3 bases and V 4 bases, and 5 bases lay outside the gene matches. CDR3: CATSEIRTGGANVLTF. The CDR3 region has the DNA TGTGCCACCAGTGAAATAAGGACAGGTGGGGCCAACGTCCTGACTTTC.

This clonotype showed up just a few times. V usage is TRBV18 and J usage is TRBJ2-7; 12 bases map to TRBD2. Germline V gene sequence: CDR1 KGHSH, CDR2 LQKENI. Trimming cost V 4 bases and J 5 bases; bases outside gene matches: 6. This CDR3 spans 15 amino acids. CDR3 loop: CASSQTTSGSHEQYF. The CDR3, as DNA: TGTGCCAGCTCACAAACGACTAGCGGGAGCCACGAGCAGTACTTC.

The chain combines TRBV5-5 with TRBJ1-5; D possibly corresponds to TRBD1 (5 bases). This CDR3 spans 15 amino acids. Trimming took off 1 base at V and 6 bases at J, with 14 bases between the two ends. The germline gives CDR1 SGHKS, CDR2 YYEKEE (reference sequence). CDR3 loop: CASSLSGGVGQPQHF. DNA for the CDR3: TGTGCCAGCAGCTTGTCGGGGGGAGTAGGTCAGCCCCAGCATTTT.

This clonotype was seen only a few times. The CDR3 DNA sequence: TGTGCCAGCAGTTTGGGCGGGAGTCAGCACGAGCAGTACTTC. Translation gives CASSLGGSQHEQYF. This chain connects TRBV12-3 or TRBV12-4 to TRBJ2-7; 7 bases map to TRBD2. The junction had 7 bases not matched to a gene; V was cut back by 3 bases and J by 5 bases. CDR3 length equals 14 residues.

This clonotype was seen a handful of times. The genes are TRBV12-3 or TRBV12-4 and TRBJ2-5; 9 bases are a match to TRBD1. V trimming: 7 bases; J trimming: 5 bases; junction bases outside the gene matches: 5. The CDR3 contains 13 residues. The CDR3 is CASIAGTGETQYF. CDR3 DNA sequence: TGTGCCAGCATTGCCGGGACAGGGGAGACCCAGTACTTC.

The chain links TRBV5-1 to TRBJ1-4, with a possible D match to TRBD1 (5 bases). Trimming shortened V by 3 bases and J by 5 bases, and 5 bases separated the two germline ends. Looked up from germline, CDR1 is SGHRS and CDR2 is YFSETQ. This CDR3 spans 12 amino acids. As DNA, the CDR3 is TGCGCCAGCAGCTGGGGGAATGAAAAACTGTTTTTT. Translation gives CASSWGNEKLFF.

J is TRBJ2-3 and V is TRBV6-5; perhaps TRBD2 as D (6 bases). Germline CDR1 MNHEY, CDR2 SVGAGI. Deletions cut 9 bases from V and 6 bases from J, with 13 bases between. This CDR3 is 12 amino acids long. The CDR3 DNA reads TGTGCCAGTACCGCCCGGGGGGATACGCAGTATTTT. This gives the protein CASTARGDTQYF.

This chain joins TRBV27 and TRBJ1-5; 9 positions match TRBD1. The V gene's germline CDR1 is MNHEY and CDR2 SMNVEV (reference sequence). Trimming removed 6 bases from V and 4 bases from J; junction bases left unmatched: 7. The CDR3 contains 15 residues. CDR3 in amino acids: CASSLTGTGNQPQHF. The CDR3 region has the DNA TGTGCCAGCAGCTTGACCGGGACAGGGAATCAGCCCCAGCATTTT.

This clonotype showed up just a few times. V usage is TRBV7-9 and J usage is TRBJ1-2, with a possible D match to TRBD1 (6 bases). Germline CDR1 and CDR2: SEHNR and FQNEAQ (reference sequence). This CDR3 is built from 15 residues. Trimming stripped 0 bases from V and 5 bases from J, with 13 bases between. The chain's CDR3 is CASSLAGARGYGYTF. DNA for the CDR3: TGTGCCAGCAGCTTAGCCGGGGCCAGGGGATATGGCTACACCTTC.

This clonotype has just a few counts. The chain joins TRBV7-9 to TRBJ2-3; no reliable D call. The CDR3 is made up of 16 amino acids. The V end was cut by 5 bases, the J end by 3 bases, with 18 bases between. Germline values: CDR1 SEHNR, CDR2 FQNEAQ (reference sequence). CDR3: CASSLTTGMGTDTQYF. The CDR3 DNA reads as TGTGCCAGCAGCCTGACGACGGGCATGGGAACAGATACGCAGTATTTT.